The source of this T cell receptor (beta chain) is a study of blood T cells in healthy people across ages. About this clonotype: Antigen specificity is unknown.

Then a second PCR, running roughly 7 to 11 cycles, was carried out with a sample-barcoded 5' primer and a J-beta primer mix. Researchers report that a template-switch adaptor with 12 random nucleotides tagged each cDNA molecule. Researchers report that each sample yielded at least 2.5 million CDR3-containing paired-end reads. TCRdb used MiXCR to reprocess the 5' RACE reads, holding one entry per CDR3 protein. This sample carries 1.2 million to 1.5 million distinct CDR3 sequences, roughly 40% of them seen once, and the ten largest clones take less than 8%. Germline trimming cut 8 bases from V and 5 bases from J; bases unmatched to any gene: 17. The CDR3 is made up of 17 amino acids. Per germline, CDR1 MNHNS and CDR2 SASEGT. Notes on the study in general: Older individuals had lower TCR beta diversity per million T cells (the decline was roughly linear).

The sequence was collected from a woman under 30 in good health. The V and J genes are TRBV6-1 and TRBJ2-1; 8 nucleotides match TRBD2. The specimen sequenced was blood. CDR3 residues: CASQMGSGTQGNNEQFF. DNA of the CDR3: TGTGCCAGCCAGATGGGTAGCGGGACTCAAGGTAACAATGAGCAGTTCTTC.